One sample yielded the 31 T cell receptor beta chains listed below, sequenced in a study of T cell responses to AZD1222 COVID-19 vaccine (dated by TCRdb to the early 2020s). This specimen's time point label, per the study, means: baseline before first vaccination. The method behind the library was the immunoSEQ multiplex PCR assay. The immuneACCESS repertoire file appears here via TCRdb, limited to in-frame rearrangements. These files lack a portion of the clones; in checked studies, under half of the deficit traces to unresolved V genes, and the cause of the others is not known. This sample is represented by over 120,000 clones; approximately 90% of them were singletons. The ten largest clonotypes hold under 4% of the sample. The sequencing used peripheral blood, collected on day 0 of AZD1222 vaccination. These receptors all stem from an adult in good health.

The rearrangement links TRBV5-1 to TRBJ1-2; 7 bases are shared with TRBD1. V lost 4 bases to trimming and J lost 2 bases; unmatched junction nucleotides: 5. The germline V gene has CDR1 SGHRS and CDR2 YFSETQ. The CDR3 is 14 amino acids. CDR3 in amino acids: CASSPRDSNYGYTF. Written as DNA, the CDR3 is TGCGCCAGCAGCCCGAGGGACAGCAACTATGGCTACACCTTC.

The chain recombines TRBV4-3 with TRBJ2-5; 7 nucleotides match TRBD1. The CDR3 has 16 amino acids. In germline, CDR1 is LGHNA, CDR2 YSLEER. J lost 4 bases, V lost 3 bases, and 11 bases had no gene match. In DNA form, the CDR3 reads TGCGCCAGCAGCCAGGTTTCGACAGGGCCCACAGAGACCCAGTACTTC. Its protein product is CASSQVSTGPTETQYF.

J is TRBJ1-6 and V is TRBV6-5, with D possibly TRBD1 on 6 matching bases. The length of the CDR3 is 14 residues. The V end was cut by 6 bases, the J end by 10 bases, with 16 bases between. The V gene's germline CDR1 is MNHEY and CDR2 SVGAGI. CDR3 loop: CASSDTGLPSPLHF. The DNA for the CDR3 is TGTGCCAGCAGCGACACAGGGCTTCCCTCACCCCTCCACTTT.

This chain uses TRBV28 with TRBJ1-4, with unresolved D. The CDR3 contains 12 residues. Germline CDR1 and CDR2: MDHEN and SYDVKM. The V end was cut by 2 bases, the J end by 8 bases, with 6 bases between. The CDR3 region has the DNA TGTGCCAGCAGTTTAGGTGGGGAAAAACTGTTTTTT. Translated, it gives CASSLGGEKLFF.

This CDR3 reads CASSLDPTANEQFF. CDR3 DNA: TGTGCCAGCAGCTTAGACCCGACAGCCAATGAGCAGTTCTTC. The gene calls are TRBV11-3 and TRBJ2-1; perhaps TRBD1 as D (5 bases). The CDR3 extends over 14 amino acids. V dropped 0 bases and J dropped 6 bases, with 9 bases sitting between them. Per the germline V gene, CDR1 is SGHNT and CDR2 is YENEEA.

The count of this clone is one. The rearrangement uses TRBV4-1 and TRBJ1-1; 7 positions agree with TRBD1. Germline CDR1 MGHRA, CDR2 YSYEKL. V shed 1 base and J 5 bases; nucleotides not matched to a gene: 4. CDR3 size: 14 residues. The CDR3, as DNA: TGCGCCAGCAGCCAAGGGCAGGGGGGGACTGAAGCTTTCTTT. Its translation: CASSQGQGGTEAFF.

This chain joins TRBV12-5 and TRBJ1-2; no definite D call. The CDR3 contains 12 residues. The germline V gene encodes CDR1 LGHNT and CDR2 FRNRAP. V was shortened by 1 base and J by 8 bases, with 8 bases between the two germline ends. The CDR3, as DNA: TGTGCTAGTGGTTTGGGTCCGTGGGGCTACACCTTC. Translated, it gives CASGLGPWGYTF.

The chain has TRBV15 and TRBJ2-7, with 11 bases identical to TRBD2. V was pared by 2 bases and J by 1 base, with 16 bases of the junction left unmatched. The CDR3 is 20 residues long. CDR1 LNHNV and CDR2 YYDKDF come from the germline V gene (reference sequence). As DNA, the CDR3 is TGTGCCACCAGCAGAAGCACCGGGACTAGCGGACTTTCGGGTTCCTACGAGCAGTACTTC. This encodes CATSRSTGTSGLSGSYEQYF.

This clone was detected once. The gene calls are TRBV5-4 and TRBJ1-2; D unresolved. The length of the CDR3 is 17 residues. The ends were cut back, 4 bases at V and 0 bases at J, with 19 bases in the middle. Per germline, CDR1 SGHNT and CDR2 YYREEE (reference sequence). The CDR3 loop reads CASSVSGRAEANYGYTF. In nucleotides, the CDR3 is TGTGCCAGCAGCGTCTCAGGAAGGGCGGAAGCTAACTATGGCTACACCTTC.

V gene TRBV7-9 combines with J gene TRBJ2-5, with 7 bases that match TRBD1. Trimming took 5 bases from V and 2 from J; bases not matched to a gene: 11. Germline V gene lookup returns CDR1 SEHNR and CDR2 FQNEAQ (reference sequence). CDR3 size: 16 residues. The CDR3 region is CASSVCRDRIQETQYF. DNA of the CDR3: TGTGCCAGCAGCGTATGCCGGGACAGAATACAAGAGACCCAGTACTTC.

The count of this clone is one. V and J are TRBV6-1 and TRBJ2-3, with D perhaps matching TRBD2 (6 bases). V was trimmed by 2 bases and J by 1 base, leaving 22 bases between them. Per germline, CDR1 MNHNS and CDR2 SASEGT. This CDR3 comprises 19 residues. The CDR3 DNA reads TGTGCCAGCAGTGAACAGGGAATCGATCGGGGGTTAGGCACAGATACGCAGTATTTT. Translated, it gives CASSEQGIDRGLGTDTQYF.

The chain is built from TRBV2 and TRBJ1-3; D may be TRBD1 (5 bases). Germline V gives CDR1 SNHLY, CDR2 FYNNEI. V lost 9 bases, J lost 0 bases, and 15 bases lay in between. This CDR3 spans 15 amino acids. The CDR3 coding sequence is TGTGCCAGGTCGGTCAGTACAGGCTCTGGAAACACCATATATTTT. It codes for CARSVSTGSGNTIYF. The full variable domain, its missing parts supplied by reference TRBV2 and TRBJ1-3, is EPEVTQTPSHQVTQMGQEVILRCVPISNHLYFYWYRQILGQKVEFLVSFYNNEISEKSEIFDDQFSVERPDGSNFTLKIRSTKLEDSAMYFCARSVSTGSGNTIYFGEGSWLTVV.

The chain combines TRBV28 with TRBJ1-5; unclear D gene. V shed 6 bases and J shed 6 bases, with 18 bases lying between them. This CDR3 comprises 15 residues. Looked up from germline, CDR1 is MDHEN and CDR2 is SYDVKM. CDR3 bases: TGTGCCAGCAGCGAAGCCCTTGGGGAGGGTCAGCCCCAGCATTTT. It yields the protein CASSEALGEGQPQHF. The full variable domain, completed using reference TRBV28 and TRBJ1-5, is DVKVTQSSRYLVKRTGEKVFLECVQDMDHENMFWYRQDPGLGLRLIYFSYDVKMKEKGDIPEGYSVSREKKERFSLILESASTNQTSMYLCASSEALGEGQPQHFGDGTRLSIL.

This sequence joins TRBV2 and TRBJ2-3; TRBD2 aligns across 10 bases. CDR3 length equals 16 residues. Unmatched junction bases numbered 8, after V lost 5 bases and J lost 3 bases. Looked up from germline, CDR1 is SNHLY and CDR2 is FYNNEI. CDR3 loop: CASSLRGGLATDTQYF. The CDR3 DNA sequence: TGTGCCAGCAGTCTGCGAGGGGGACTAGCGACAGATACGCAGTATTTT. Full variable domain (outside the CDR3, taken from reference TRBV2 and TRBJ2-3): EPEVTQTPSHQVTQMGQEVILRCVPISNHLYFYWYRQILGQKVEFLVSFYNNEISEKSEIFDDQFSVERPDGSNFTLKIRSTKLEDSAMYFCASSLRGGLATDTQYFGPGTRLTVL.

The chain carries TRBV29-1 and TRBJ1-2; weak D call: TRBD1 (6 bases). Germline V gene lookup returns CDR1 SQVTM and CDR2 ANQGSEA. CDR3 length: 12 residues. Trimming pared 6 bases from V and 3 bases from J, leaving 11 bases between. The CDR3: CSVAAGDYGYTF. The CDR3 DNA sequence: TGCAGCGTGGCGGCAGGGGACTATGGCTACACCTTC.

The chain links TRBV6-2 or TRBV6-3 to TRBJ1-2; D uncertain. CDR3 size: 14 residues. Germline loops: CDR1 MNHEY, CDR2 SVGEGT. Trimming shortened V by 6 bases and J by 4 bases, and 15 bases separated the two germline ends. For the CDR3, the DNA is TGTGCCAGCAGCCCCCCCCGGGAGGCCTATGGCTACACCTTC. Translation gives CASSPPREAYGYTF.

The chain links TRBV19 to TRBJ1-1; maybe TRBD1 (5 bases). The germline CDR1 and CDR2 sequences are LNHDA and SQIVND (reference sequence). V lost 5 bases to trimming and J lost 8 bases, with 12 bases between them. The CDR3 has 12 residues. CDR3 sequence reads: CASSRGNGEAFF. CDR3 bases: TGTGCCAGTAGTCGGGGGAACGGGGAAGCTTTCTTT.

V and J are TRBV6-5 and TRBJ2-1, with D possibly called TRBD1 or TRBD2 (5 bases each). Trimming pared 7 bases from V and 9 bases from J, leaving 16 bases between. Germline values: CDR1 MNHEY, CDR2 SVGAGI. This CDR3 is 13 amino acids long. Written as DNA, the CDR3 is TGTGCCAGCATCACACGGGGTGGGGGTGAGCAGTTCTTC. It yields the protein CASITRGGGEQFF.

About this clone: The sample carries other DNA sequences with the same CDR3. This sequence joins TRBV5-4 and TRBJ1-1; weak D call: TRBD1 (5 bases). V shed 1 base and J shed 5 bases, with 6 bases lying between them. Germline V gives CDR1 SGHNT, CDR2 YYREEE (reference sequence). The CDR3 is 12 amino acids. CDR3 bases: TGTGCCAGCAGCTTGCAGGGTACTGAAGCTTTCTTT. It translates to CASSLQGTEAFF.

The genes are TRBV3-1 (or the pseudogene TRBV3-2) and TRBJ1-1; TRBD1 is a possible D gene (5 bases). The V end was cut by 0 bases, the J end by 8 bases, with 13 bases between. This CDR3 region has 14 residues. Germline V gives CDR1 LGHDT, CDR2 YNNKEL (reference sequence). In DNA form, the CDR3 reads TGTGCCAGCAGCCAAGATCTGGTCCAGGGAGAAGCTTTCTTT. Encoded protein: CASSQDLVQGEAFF.

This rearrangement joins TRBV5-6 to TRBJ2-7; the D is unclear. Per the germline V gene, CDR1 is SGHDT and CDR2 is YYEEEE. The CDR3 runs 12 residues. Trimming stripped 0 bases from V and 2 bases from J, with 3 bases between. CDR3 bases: TGTGCCAGCAGCTTGGGAGCCTACGAGCAGTACTTC. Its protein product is CASSLGAYEQYF.

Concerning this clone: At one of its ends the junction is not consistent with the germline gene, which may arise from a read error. The CDR3, as DNA: TGTGCCAGCAGGGTAGCGGGAGCTTCCGGGGAGCTGTTTTTT. Protein: CASRVAGASGELFF. The rearrangement uses TRBV9 and TRBJ2-2, with TRBD2 matching over 9 bases. The CDR3 sequence is 14 residues long. Germline lookup yields CDR1 SGDLS and CDR2 YYNGEE.

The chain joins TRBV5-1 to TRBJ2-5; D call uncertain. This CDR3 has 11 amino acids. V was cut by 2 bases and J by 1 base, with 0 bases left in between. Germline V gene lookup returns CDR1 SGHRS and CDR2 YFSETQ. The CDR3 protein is CASSFQETQYF. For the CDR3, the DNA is TGCGCCAGCAGCTTCCAAGAGACCCAGTACTTC.

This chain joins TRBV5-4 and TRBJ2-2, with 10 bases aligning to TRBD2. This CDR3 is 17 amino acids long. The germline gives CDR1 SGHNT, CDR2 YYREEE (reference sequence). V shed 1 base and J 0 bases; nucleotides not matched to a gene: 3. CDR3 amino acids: CASSLSGRVANTGELFF. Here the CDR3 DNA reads TGTGCCAGCAGCTTGAGCGGGAGGGTCGCGAACACCGGGGAGCTGTTTTTT.

The CDR3: CASSFARQGQPQHF. In DNA form, the CDR3 reads TGTGCCAGCAGTTTCGCCAGACAGGGCCAGCCCCAGCATTTT. The chain combines TRBV27 with TRBJ1-5; 7 bases are a match to TRBD1. CDR1 is MNHEY and CDR2 is SMNVEV in the germline V gene (reference sequence). Unmatched junction bases numbered 6, after V lost 3 bases and J lost 7 bases. The CDR3 has 14 amino acids.

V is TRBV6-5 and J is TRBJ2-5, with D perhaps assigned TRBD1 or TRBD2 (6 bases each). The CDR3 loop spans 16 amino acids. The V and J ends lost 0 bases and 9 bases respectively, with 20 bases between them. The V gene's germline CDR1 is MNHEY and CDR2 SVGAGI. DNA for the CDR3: TGTGCCAGCAGTTACTCGAGGGGGGAGCAGGAGTTGGCCCAGTACTTC. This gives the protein CASSYSRGEQELAQYF.

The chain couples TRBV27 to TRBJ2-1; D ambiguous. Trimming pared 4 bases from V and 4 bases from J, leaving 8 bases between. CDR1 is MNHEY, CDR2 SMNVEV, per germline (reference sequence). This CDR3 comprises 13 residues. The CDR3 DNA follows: TGTGCCAGCAGTTCACCCCCGTACAATGAGCAGTTCTTC. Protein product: CASSSPPYNEQFF.

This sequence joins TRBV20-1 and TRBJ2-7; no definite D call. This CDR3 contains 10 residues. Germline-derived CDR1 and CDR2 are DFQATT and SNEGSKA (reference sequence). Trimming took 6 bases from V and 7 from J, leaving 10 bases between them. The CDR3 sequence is CSAHNEEQYF. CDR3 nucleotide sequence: TGCAGTGCCCACAATGAGGAGCAGTACTTC.

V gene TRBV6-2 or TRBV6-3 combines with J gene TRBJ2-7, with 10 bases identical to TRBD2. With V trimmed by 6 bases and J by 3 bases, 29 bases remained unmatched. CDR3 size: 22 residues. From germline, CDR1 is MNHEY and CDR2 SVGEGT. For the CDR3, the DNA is TGTGCCAGCAGCCCCTTCGAAACGGGAGCGGGAGGGTTAGGGCTTTATCTCTACGAGCAGTACTTC. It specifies CASSPFETGAGGLGLYLYEQYF.

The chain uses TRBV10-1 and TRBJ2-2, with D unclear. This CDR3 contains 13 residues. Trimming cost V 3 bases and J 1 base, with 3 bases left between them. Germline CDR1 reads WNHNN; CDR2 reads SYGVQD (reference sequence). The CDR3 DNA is TGCGCCAGCAGTGATAGGAACACCGGGGAGCTGTTTTTT. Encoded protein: CASSDRNTGELFF.

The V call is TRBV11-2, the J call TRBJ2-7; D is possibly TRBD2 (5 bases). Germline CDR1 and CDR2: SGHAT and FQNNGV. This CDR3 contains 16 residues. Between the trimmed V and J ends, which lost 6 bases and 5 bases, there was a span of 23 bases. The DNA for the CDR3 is TGTGCCAGCAGATCTACCCCTAACGGGATCGGCCACGAGCAGTACTTC. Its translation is CASRSTPNGIGHEQYF.